A selection of T cell receptor beta chains follows, all from one sample in a study of human T cells and chemical hapten exposure. From the 5' RACE reads, TCRdb called clonotypes with MiXCR, one entry per CDR3 protein. The table shows roughly 81,000 distinct CDR3 sequences, with around a sixth occurring only once. The receptors come from a female donor in good health. Both conserved end residues are part of each CDR3. The D gene is left open where the match is weak. Size is stated for part of the rows, as once, few or many counts, or as a class when the clone is expanded.

TGCAGTGCTAGAGTCCCCGGGGGGGCATTTGAAGCTTTCTTT	CSARVPGGAFEAFF	14	TRBJ1-1	-	TRBV20-1	-
TGTGCCAGCAGCCCGGGGACCGTTTATAACTCCTACGAGCAGTACTTC	CASSPGTVYNSYEQYF	16	TRBJ2-7	few	TRBV7-2	-
TGTGCCAGCAGTTACTCAGGGAGAATCAATCAGCCCCAGCATTTT	CASSYSGRINQPQHF	15	TRBJ1-5	-	TRBV6-6	-
TGCAGCGTTGAACCCCTCTTCAGGGGCTATGGCTACACCTTC	CSVEPLFRGYGYTF	14	TRBJ1-2	-	TRBV29-1	-
TGCGCCAGCAGCTTGAGGCAGGGGGCCCACGAGCAGTACTTC	CASSLRQGAHEQYF	14	TRBJ2-7	-	TRBV5-1	TRBD1
TGTGCCAGCAGTCCTACGGACAGGGGTGGGCCCGGGGAGCTGTTTTTT	CASSPTDRGGPGELFF	16	TRBJ2-2	few	TRBV6-5	TRBD1
TGCAGTGCTAGAGATGCGGGAACGTTCTACGAGCAGTACTTC	CSARDAGTFYEQYF	14	TRBJ2-7	-	TRBV20-1	-
TGTGCCAGCAGCTCAGCAGGGGTCTCTGGAAACACCATATATTTT	CASSSAGVSGNTIYF	15	TRBJ1-3	-	TRBV12-3/TRBV12-4	-
TGTGCCTGGAGTGGAACAGGGGTCTGGGAGACCCAGTACTTC	CAWSGTGVWETQYF	14	TRBJ2-5	once	TRBV30	TRBD1
TGTGCCATCAGTGAGTCCGGACGGCTACCCGGGGATGAGCAGTTCTTC	CAISESGRLPGDEQFF	16	TRBJ2-1	few	TRBV10-3	-
TGTGCCAGCAGTCTCTCCACAGGGGCGGTTTACAATGAGCAGTTCTTC	CASSLSTGAVYNEQFF	16	TRBJ2-1	few	TRBV7-2	TRBD1
TGTGCCAGCGGCGGAACTGAAGCTTTCTTT	CASGGTEAFF	10	TRBJ1-1	medium-sized	TRBV2	-
TGCAGCGCCTATGGGGGGGGCCGCGCGAGGAACACTGAAGCTTTCTTT	CSAYGGGRARNTEAFF	16	TRBJ1-1	few	TRBV29-1	-
TGTGCCAGCAGCCTAAGGGGGGCCGGCTTGCCTGAGCAGTTCTTC	CASSLRGAGLPEQFF	15	TRBJ2-1	few	TRBV7-2	-
TGTGCCAGTAGTATAAGAGCGGACCACGAGCAGTACTTC	CASSIRADHEQYF	13	TRBJ2-7	-	TRBV19	-
TGCAGTGCCCTAGAGGGGGGGTGGGCTAGCCCTTATACGCAGTATTTT	CSALEGGWASPYTQYF	16	TRBJ2-3	-	TRBV20-1	-
TGTGCCAGCAGTCCCCGGGATCAGCCCCAGCATTTT	CASSPRDQPQHF	12	TRBJ1-5	-	TRBV6-2/TRBV6-3	-
TGTGCCTGGAGTCGGGGGAGCAATCAGCCCCAGCATTTT	CAWSRGSNQPQHF	13	TRBJ1-5	many	TRBV30	-
TGTGCCACCAGCGTATCCACTCGGTTTGGGACAGATACGCAGTATTTT	CATSVSTRFGTDTQYF	16	TRBJ2-3	-	TRBV15	-
TGTGCCAGTTCCTTCGGGACCTACGAGCAGTACTTC	CASSFGTYEQYF	12	TRBJ2-7	few	TRBV12-3/TRBV12-4	-
TGTGCCAGCTCACAACTAGCGGGAGAGGAGACCCAGTACTTC	CASSQLAGEETQYF	14	TRBJ2-5	many	TRBV18	TRBD2
TGTGCCAGCAGCCCCGACAGGGACACTGAAGCTTTCTTT	CASSPDRDTEAFF	13	TRBJ1-1	few	TRBV7-2	TRBD1
TGCGCCAGCAGCTTGGGCTTGCAGCCACACAATGAGCAGTTCTTC	CASSLGLQPHNEQFF	15	TRBJ2-1	many	TRBV5-1	-
TGTGCCAGCAGCTTATGGGCCAGCGGGGGGGCCCCTATGGGGGATGGTGAGCAGTTCTTC	CASSLWASGGAPMGDGEQFF	20	TRBJ2-1	-	TRBV13	TRBD2
TGTGCCAGCAGTTTACGCAGGTGGAACAGGGAGGGGGGGAAACTGTTTTTT	CASSLRRWNREGGKLFF	17	TRBJ1-4	few	TRBV27	-
TGCAGCGTTGAAGGTGGGGGCAGGGCGAACACTGAAGCTTTCTTT	CSVEGGGRANTEAFF	15	TRBJ1-1	many	TRBV29-1	-
TGTGCCAGCAGCTTAGCGGGCAGGCGGCACTATGGCTACACCTTC	CASSLAGRRHYGYTF	15	TRBJ1-2	few	TRBV7-9	-
TGTGCCATCAACAACGCGGGACAGGGCCAAGAGACCCAGTACTTC	CAINNAGQGQETQYF	15	TRBJ2-5	-	TRBV10-3	TRBD1
TGTGCCAGCAACCCTGTGGCAGGGCTTGGAAACACCATATATTTT	CASNPVAGLGNTIYF	15	TRBJ1-3	few	TRBV6-1	-
TGTGCCTCACGATTAGGAGGCAATCAGCCCCAGCATTTT	CASRLGGNQPQHF	13	TRBJ1-5	many	TRBV12-3/TRBV12-4	-
TGTGCCAGCAGTTTTCCAGGGGGCTATGGCTACACCTTC	CASSFPGGYGYTF	13	TRBJ1-2	-	TRBV12-3/TRBV12-4	TRBD1
TGTGCCAGCATAGCGGGGTCCCAAAACATTCAGTACTTC	CASIAGSQNIQYF	13	TRBJ2-4	-	TRBV2	TRBD2
TGCAGTGCTAGAGATGACGGGCAGGCGAGCTCTGGGGCCAACGTCCTGACTTTC	CSARDDGQASSGANVLTF	18	TRBJ2-6	once	TRBV20-1	-
TGTGCCAGCAGTCCCGGGACAGCACCTTATGGCTACACCTTC	CASSPGTAPYGYTF	14	TRBJ1-2	few	TRBV12-3/TRBV12-4	TRBD1
TGTGCCAGCAGTGGGACAGGGTCTCGAGGGTACGAGCAGTACTTC	CASSGTGSRGYEQYF	15	TRBJ2-7	few	TRBV28	TRBD1
TGTGCCAGCAGCTTGGGAGGGGGGCCCTACGAGCAGTACTTC	CASSLGGGPYEQYF	14	TRBJ2-7	-	TRBV13	-
TGCAGCGTTGAAGGTTCGTCAGTGAGGGGGGGCTACACCTTC	CSVEGSSVRGGYTF	14	TRBJ1-2	-	TRBV29-1	-
TGTGCCAGCAGCGGCGGACTAGCGGGAGGGCCTCGGGAGCAGTACTTC	CASSGGLAGGPREQYF	16	TRBJ2-7	-	TRBV9	TRBD2
TGTGCCATCAGTGATGAGGGGCGCGGAGAGACCCAGTACTTC	CAISDEGRGETQYF	14	TRBJ2-5	-	TRBV10-3	-
TGTGCCAGCAGCTTGGGGGGCGCGTCGGCTAGCAATCAGCCCCAGCATTTT	CASSLGGASASNQPQHF	17	TRBJ1-5	-	TRBV5-4	-
TGCAGTGCACCAGCAGCGACCTACAATGAGCAGTTCTTC	CSAPAATYNEQFF	13	TRBJ2-1	few	TRBV20-1	-
TGTGCCAGCAGTGAGGTAGCGGGGGGGTCAGATGAGCAGTTCTTC	CASSEVAGGSDEQFF	15	TRBJ2-1	-	TRBV6-1	TRBD2
TGTGCCAGCAGCTCCGGTGGGGCTCCCGCTGAAGCTTTCTTT	CASSSGGAPAEAFF	14	TRBJ1-1	few	TRBV5-4	-
TGTGCCAGCAGCTTAGGGGGGGCCGCAGATACGCAGTATTTT	CASSLGGAADTQYF	14	TRBJ2-3	-	TRBV7-9	-
TGCAGCGTGGGCGGGGGGGCTTCAGATACGCAGTATTTT	CSVGGGASDTQYF	13	TRBJ2-3	-	TRBV29-1	TRBD2
TGTGCCAGCAGCTTAGATTACGCCAGGTCTGATAAGGAGACCCAGTACTTC	CASSLDYARSDKETQYF	17	TRBJ2-5	-	TRBV11-2	-
TGTGCCAGCAGCGTAGACGGGGACAGGGCGGCTGAAGCTTTCTTT	CASSVDGDRAAEAFF	15	TRBJ1-1	-	TRBV9	TRBD1
TGTGCCAGCAGCTTAGAAGCCGGGGAGCTGTTTTTT	CASSLEAGELFF	12	TRBJ2-2	-	TRBV7-2	-
TGTGCCAGCAGTTCTGGGACGGGACGGGGGCAGTACTTC	CASSSGTGRGQYF	13	TRBJ2-7	-	TRBV2	-
TGTGCCAGCAAGGTGGGACAGGGGAGAGGGGAGCAGTACTTC	CASKVGQGRGEQYF	14	TRBJ2-7	-	TRBV2	TRBD1
TGTGCCAGCAGTGTGTCGTACCGCCAGCGGGGGACTGAAGCTTTCTTT	CASSVSYRQRGTEAFF	16	TRBJ1-1	few	TRBV27	-
TGCAGCGTTGAGCTGACAGGGGCACAAGGCAAAAACATTCAGTACTTC	CSVELTGAQGKNIQYF	16	TRBJ2-4	few	TRBV29-1	TRBD1